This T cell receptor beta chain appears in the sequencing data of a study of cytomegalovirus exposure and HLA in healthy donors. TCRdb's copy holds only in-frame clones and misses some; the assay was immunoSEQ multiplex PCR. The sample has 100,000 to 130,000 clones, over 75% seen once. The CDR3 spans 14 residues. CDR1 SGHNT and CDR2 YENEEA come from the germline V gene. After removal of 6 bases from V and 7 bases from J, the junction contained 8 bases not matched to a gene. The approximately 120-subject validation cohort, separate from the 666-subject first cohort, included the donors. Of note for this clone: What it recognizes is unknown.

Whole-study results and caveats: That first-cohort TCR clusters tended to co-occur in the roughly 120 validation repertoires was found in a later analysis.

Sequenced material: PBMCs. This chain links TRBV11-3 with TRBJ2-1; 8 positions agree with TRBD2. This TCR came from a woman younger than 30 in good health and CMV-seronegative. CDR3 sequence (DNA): TGTGCCAGCAGTTCAGGACTAGCTCCTAATGAGCAGTTCTTC. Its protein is CASSSGLAPNEQFF.